This T cell receptor (beta chain) is from a study of shared clonotypes between healthy human individuals. Data came from immunoSEQ multiplex PCR; TCRdb stores just in-frame clones and leaves some out. This sample yields about 1,500,000 clones, of which around 97% are seen a single time; approximately 1.1% belongs to the top ten. All of the donors resided in Nashville, Tennessee, and each was a Caucasian adult. Negatively enriched CD4+ T cells were divided by CD45RA into naive and memory. This TCR was sampled from a man under 40 in good health. Material for sequencing was naive CD4+ T cells sorted from blood. Indicated subset: CD45RA+ positively selected.

The CDR3 DNA is TGTGCCAGCAGTCTACCGGGACAGGTTCCCAATGAGCAGTTCTTC. Its protein is CASSLPGQVPNEQFF. This chain connects TRBV27 to TRBJ2-1, with 8 bases fitting TRBD1. The V and J ends lost 5 bases and 6 bases, in that order; junction bases with no gene match: 9. CDR3 length: 15 residues. Germline loops: CDR1 MNHEY, CDR2 SMNVEV (reference sequence).